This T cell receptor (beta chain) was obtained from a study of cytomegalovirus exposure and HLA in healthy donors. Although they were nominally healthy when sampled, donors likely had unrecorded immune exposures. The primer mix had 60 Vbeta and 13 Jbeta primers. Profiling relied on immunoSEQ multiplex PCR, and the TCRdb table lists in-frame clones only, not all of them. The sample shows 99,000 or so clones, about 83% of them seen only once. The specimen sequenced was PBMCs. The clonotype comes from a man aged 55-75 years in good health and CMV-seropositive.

The CDR3 reads CASSLWRGEETQYF. The CDR3, as DNA: TGTGCCAGCAGCTTATGGCGGGGGGAAGAGACCCAGTACTTC. V usage is TRBV7-8 and J usage is TRBJ2-5; 8 positions match TRBD2. From germline, CDR1 is SGHVS and CDR2 FQNEAQ. V was clipped by 2 bases and J by 3 bases; unmatched bases: 2. This CDR3 region has 14 residues.